These T cell receptor beta chains were read from a single sample in a study of T cells after yellow fever vaccination. TCRdb called the 5' RACE reads again in MiXCR, with one record for every CDR3 protein. This sample has some 120,000 distinct CDR3 sequences, with roughly 10% found just once. The material sequenced was CD8+ T cells sorted from PBMCs, taken on the day of the yellow fever booster vaccination. Every receptor here comes from a man in his late teens or twenties who received the YFV17D yellow fever vaccine. CDR3s include the opening cysteine and the closing phenylalanine or tryptophan. A D gene is named only where the DNA matches it firmly. Size values are once, few and many counts, or a class for expanded clones, and some rows have none.

CDR3 length: 12; clone size: -; D gene: -; V gene: TRBV7-9; J gene: TRBJ1-1; CDR3 DNA: TGTGCCAGCAGCAAAGAGCCAGCTGAAGCTTTCTTT; CDR3 protein: CASSKEPAEAFF
CDR3 length: 13; clone size: many; D gene: -; V gene: TRBV29-1; J gene: TRBJ2-1; CDR3 DNA: TGCAGCGTTGAATCCGTAAGGGAGCTAGAGCAGTTCTTC; CDR3 protein: CSVESVRELEQFF
CDR3 length: 16; clone size: -; D gene: TRBD1; V gene: TRBV7-8; J gene: TRBJ2-3; CDR3 DNA: TGTGCCAGCAGCTTGGGGACAGGTGCGGGCACAGATACGCAGTATTTT; CDR3 protein: CASSLGTGAGTDTQYF
CDR3 length: 16; clone size: many; D gene: TRBD2; V gene: TRBV5-1; J gene: TRBJ2-7; CDR3 DNA: TGCGCCAGCAGCTCGGCCCCCGGGGGGTCTTCCTACGAGCAGTACTTC; CDR3 protein: CASSSAPGGSSYEQYF
CDR3 length: 18; clone size: few; D gene: TRBD1; V gene: TRBV4-1; J gene: TRBJ2-2; CDR3 DNA: TGCGCCAGCAGCCTAGAACGGACAGGGGATGTCGACACCGGGGAGCTGTTTTTT; CDR3 protein: CASSLERTGDVDTGELFF
CDR3 length: 16; clone size: -; D gene: -; V gene: TRBV4-3; J gene: TRBJ1-4; CDR3 DNA: TGCGCCAGCAGCCAAGATGGGGGATGGACTACGGACAAACTGTTTTTT; CDR3 protein: CASSQDGGWTTDKLFF
CDR3 length: 14; clone size: few; D gene: -; V gene: TRBV7-8; J gene: TRBJ2-5; CDR3 DNA: TGTGCCAGCAGCTTAGTCACAGGCCTAGAGACCCAGTACTTC; CDR3 protein: CASSLVTGLETQYF
CDR3 length: 18; clone size: many; D gene: TRBD2; V gene: TRBV18; J gene: TRBJ2-5; CDR3 DNA: TGTGCCAGCTCACCGCCAGGACTAGCGGGGGACAGTCTAGAGACCCAGTACTTC; CDR3 protein: CASSPPGLAGDSLETQYF
CDR3 length: 15; clone size: -; D gene: -; V gene: TRBV25-1; J gene: TRBJ2-5; CDR3 DNA: TGTGCCAGCAGTGAACTCCGTCCTACGTCGGAGACCCAGTACTTC; CDR3 protein: CASSELRPTSETQYF
CDR3 length: 19; clone size: -; D gene: TRBD2; V gene: TRBV9; J gene: TRBJ2-3; CDR3 DNA: TGTGCCAGCAGCGTAGCTACGGCGGGGGGCGAGTTTAGCACAGATACGCAGTATTTT; CDR3 protein: CASSVATAGGEFSTDTQYF
CDR3 length: 12; clone size: -; D gene: -; V gene: TRBV29-1; J gene: TRBJ1-2; CDR3 DNA: TGCAGCGCGGAAACAGGGAGCACTGGCTACACCTTC; CDR3 protein: CSAETGSTGYTF
CDR3 length: 17; clone size: -; D gene: TRBD2; V gene: TRBV11-2; J gene: TRBJ2-3; CDR3 DNA: TGTGCCAGCAGCTCGGGCCGGGGGGGCCCCTTCACAGATACGCAGTATTTT; CDR3 protein: CASSSGRGGPFTDTQYF
CDR3 length: 14; clone size: -; D gene: TRBD1; V gene: TRBV12-3/TRBV12-4; J gene: TRBJ2-6; CDR3 DNA: TGTGCCACCCGACAGGGACCCGGGGCCAACGTCCTGACTTTC; CDR3 protein: CATRQGPGANVLTF
CDR3 length: 14; clone size: many; D gene: -; V gene: TRBV4-3; J gene: TRBJ1-6; CDR3 DNA: TGCGCCAGCAGCCCGGGCAGGGCCAATTCACCCCTCCACTTT; CDR3 protein: CASSPGRANSPLHF
CDR3 length: 14; clone size: few; D gene: TRBD1; V gene: TRBV28; J gene: TRBJ1-4; CDR3 DNA: TGTGCCAGCAGTCTGCTGACAGGGGCCGAAAAACTGTTTTTT; CDR3 protein: CASSLLTGAEKLFF
CDR3 length: 14; clone size: -; D gene: -; V gene: TRBV19; J gene: TRBJ1-3; CDR3 DNA: TGTGCCAGTAGTATACTCCGGTCTGGAAACACCATATATTTT; CDR3 protein: CASSILRSGNTIYF
CDR3 length: 15; clone size: -; D gene: -; V gene: TRBV13; J gene: TRBJ1-2; CDR3 DNA: TGTGCCAGCAGCTCCCTACCGGGACCCCGACTTGGCTACACCTTC; CDR3 protein: CASSSLPGPRLGYTF
CDR3 length: 14; clone size: few; D gene: -; V gene: TRBV6-2/TRBV6-3; J gene: TRBJ2-5; CDR3 DNA: TGTGCCAGCAGTTATATCTCCTACGGGGAGACCCAGTACTTC; CDR3 protein: CASSYISYGETQYF
CDR3 length: 16; clone size: -; D gene: -; V gene: TRBV24-1; J gene: TRBJ2-3; CDR3 DNA: TGTGCCACCAGTTCCCCTCGTGCGGGAAGCACAGATACGCAGTATTTT; CDR3 protein: CATSSPRAGSTDTQYF
CDR3 length: 14; clone size: few; D gene: TRBD1; V gene: TRBV6-2/TRBV6-3; J gene: TRBJ2-3; CDR3 DNA: TGTGCCAGCAGTAACGACAGGGCCACAGATACGCAGTATTTT; CDR3 protein: CASSNDRATDTQYF
CDR3 length: 14; clone size: -; D gene: -; V gene: TRBV7-3; J gene: TRBJ1-1; CDR3 DNA: TGTGCCAGCAGCCGAGGAGGGGAAGACACTGAAGCTTTCTTT; CDR3 protein: CASSRGGEDTEAFF
CDR3 length: 15; clone size: -; D gene: -; V gene: TRBV6-6; J gene: TRBJ2-7; CDR3 DNA: TGTGCCAGCAGTTACTCTGGGGGGCAGTTTCGCGAGCAGTACTTC; CDR3 protein: CASSYSGGQFREQYF
CDR3 length: 15; clone size: few; D gene: -; V gene: TRBV5-6; J gene: TRBJ2-3; CDR3 DNA: TGTGCCAGCGTCCCCGGATGGGCCAACGAAGATACGCAGTATTTT; CDR3 protein: CASVPGWANEDTQYF
CDR3 length: 13; clone size: -; D gene: -; V gene: TRBV9; J gene: TRBJ2-3; CDR3 DNA: TGTGCCAGCAGCGAGTGGGACACAGATACGCAGTATTTT; CDR3 protein: CASSEWDTDTQYF
CDR3 length: 16; clone size: -; D gene: -; V gene: TRBV20-1; J gene: TRBJ2-1; CDR3 DNA: TGCAGTGCTAGAGATCCTGGGACCTTGGGGTTCAATGAGCAGTTCTTC; CDR3 protein: CSARDPGTLGFNEQFF
CDR3 length: 13; clone size: many; D gene: TRBD1; V gene: TRBV7-2; J gene: TRBJ1-2; CDR3 DNA: TGTGCCAGCAGCTCCTTGACAGGGGCCGGCTACACCTTC; CDR3 protein: CASSSLTGAGYTF
CDR3 length: 14; clone size: many; D gene: -; V gene: TRBV3-1; J gene: TRBJ1-2; CDR3 DNA: TGTGCCAGCAGCCAAGGGGGGAGAAGCTATGGCTACACCTTC; CDR3 protein: CASSQGGRSYGYTF
CDR3 length: 17; clone size: few; D gene: TRBD2; V gene: TRBV7-8; J gene: TRBJ2-5; CDR3 DNA: TGTGCCAGCAGCTTAGTTTCTAGCGGGGGGTTACAAGAGACCCAGTACTTC; CDR3 protein: CASSLVSSGGLQETQYF
CDR3 length: 11; clone size: few; D gene: -; V gene: TRBV29-1; J gene: TRBJ2-2; CDR3 DNA: TGCAGCGGGAGGTCCACCGGGGAGCTGTTTTTT; CDR3 protein: CSGRSTGELFF
CDR3 length: 13; clone size: many; D gene: -; V gene: TRBV3-1; J gene: TRBJ1-1; CDR3 DNA: TGTGCCAGCAGCCAAGTTTTAAGCATGGGGGCTTTCTTT; CDR3 protein: CASSQVLSMGAFF
CDR3 length: 12; clone size: -; D gene: -; V gene: TRBV25-1; J gene: TRBJ2-3; CDR3 DNA: TGTGCCAGCAGTGCTGTTATCCATACGCAGTATTTT; CDR3 protein: CASSAVIHTQYF
CDR3 length: 15; clone size: few; D gene: TRBD1; V gene: TRBV12-5; J gene: TRBJ2-1; CDR3 DNA: TGTGCTAGTGGCTCGACAGGGGTTCGGAGCAATGAGCAGTTCTTC; CDR3 protein: CASGSTGVRSNEQFF
CDR3 length: 21; clone size: few; D gene: -; V gene: TRBV12-3/TRBV12-4; J gene: TRBJ1-1; CDR3 DNA: TGTGCCAGCAGTTTTCGAGTTTGGGGTATTCCACGCGGGAGGGGGAACACTGAAGCTTTCTTT; CDR3 protein: CASSFRVWGIPRGRGNTEAFF
CDR3 length: 14; clone size: few; D gene: -; V gene: TRBV15; J gene: TRBJ1-5; CDR3 DNA: TGTGCCACCACCCCCGACAATAGCAATCAGCCCCAGCATTTT; CDR3 protein: CATTPDNSNQPQHF
CDR3 length: 16; clone size: few; D gene: TRBD2; V gene: TRBV10-1; J gene: TRBJ2-3; CDR3 DNA: TGCGCCAGCAGTGAGTCGCTAGCGGGGCGCACAGATACGCAGTATTTT; CDR3 protein: CASSESLAGRTDTQYF
CDR3 length: 14; clone size: -; D gene: -; V gene: TRBV25-1; J gene: TRBJ1-4; CDR3 DNA: TGTGCCAGCAGCACAGGACAGATTAATGAAAAACTGTTTTTT; CDR3 protein: CASSTGQINEKLFF
CDR3 length: 15; clone size: many; D gene: TRBD1; V gene: TRBV14; J gene: TRBJ1-6; CDR3 DNA: TGTGCCAGCAGCCATTTGGGACAGGGTGTCTCACCCCTCCACTTT; CDR3 protein: CASSHLGQGVSPLHF
CDR3 length: 14; clone size: -; D gene: -; V gene: TRBV5-1; J gene: TRBJ2-4; CDR3 DNA: TGCGCCAGCAGCTTGGGGCAAAACAAAAACATTCAGTACTTC; CDR3 protein: CASSLGQNKNIQYF
CDR3 length: 19; clone size: few; D gene: TRBD2; V gene: TRBV7-2; J gene: TRBJ2-3; CDR3 DNA: TGTGCCAGCAGCTTAGGCGTAGCGGGGGGGGCCTTCGGGGTTGATACGCAGTATTTT; CDR3 protein: CASSLGVAGGAFGVDTQYF
CDR3 length: 14; clone size: -; D gene: -; V gene: TRBV6-2/TRBV6-3; J gene: TRBJ1-1; CDR3 DNA: TGTGCCAGCAGCCTGTACAAGGGGAACACTGAAGCTTTCTTT; CDR3 protein: CASSLYKGNTEAFF
CDR3 length: 14; clone size: -; D gene: -; V gene: TRBV7-7; J gene: TRBJ2-3; CDR3 DNA: TGTGCTAGCAGTCTAGGGTTGGCCACAGATACGCAGTATTTT; CDR3 protein: CASSLGLATDTQYF
CDR3 length: 15; clone size: few; D gene: -; V gene: TRBV27; J gene: TRBJ2-1; CDR3 DNA: TGTGCCAGCAGCCTCCGGGACGGATTCTACAATGAGCAGTTCTTC; CDR3 protein: CASSLRDGFYNEQFF
CDR3 length: 14; clone size: -; D gene: TRBD1; V gene: TRBV12-5; J gene: TRBJ2-1; CDR3 DNA: TGTGCTAGTGGTTTAGGGACAGGCGTCAATGAGCAGTTCTTC; CDR3 protein: CASGLGTGVNEQFF
CDR3 length: 16; clone size: -; D gene: -; V gene: TRBV20-1; J gene: TRBJ1-5; CDR3 DNA: TGCAGTGCTAGAAGTGCCTCCGGCGGGGTCAATCAGCCCCAGCATTTT; CDR3 protein: CSARSASGGVNQPQHF
CDR3 length: 13; clone size: many; D gene: TRBD1; V gene: TRBV7-2; J gene: TRBJ1-2; CDR3 DNA: TGTGCCAGCAGCTTCGGGACAGGGTTTGGCTACACCTTC; CDR3 protein: CASSFGTGFGYTF
CDR3 length: 15; clone size: -; D gene: TRBD1; V gene: TRBV12-3/TRBV12-4; J gene: TRBJ2-7; CDR3 DNA: TGTGCCAGCAGGCGAGACTTCGGACAGGGCTACGAGCAGTACTTC; CDR3 protein: CASRRDFGQGYEQYF
CDR3 length: 16; clone size: few; D gene: TRBD1; V gene: TRBV29-1; J gene: TRBJ1-2; CDR3 DNA: TGCAGCGTTGAAAATGGACCGACCAGGGGGCAGTGGGGCTACACCTTC; CDR3 protein: CSVENGPTRGQWGYTF
CDR3 length: 15; clone size: few; D gene: -; V gene: TRBV5-1; J gene: TRBJ1-1; CDR3 DNA: TGCGCCAGCAGCTTGGCCTTGGGGTTCTCCACTGAAGCTTTCTTT; CDR3 protein: CASSLALGFSTEAFF
CDR3 length: 14; clone size: many; D gene: TRBD1; V gene: TRBV9; J gene: TRBJ2-3; CDR3 DNA: TGTGCCAGCAGCCGGGACAGGGTAACAGATACGCAGTATTTT; CDR3 protein: CASSRDRVTDTQYF
CDR3 length: 15; clone size: -; D gene: TRBD1; V gene: TRBV7-9; J gene: TRBJ1-6; CDR3 DNA: TGTGCCAGCAGCTTTGGGACAGGCGATAATTCACCCCTCCACTTT; CDR3 protein: CASSFGTGDNSPLHF
CDR3 length: 14; clone size: few; D gene: TRBD1; V gene: TRBV7-9; J gene: TRBJ2-1; CDR3 DNA: TGTGCCAGCAGCTCGACGGACAGGGGACGTGAGCAGTTCTTC; CDR3 protein: CASSSTDRGREQFF
CDR3 length: 13; clone size: -; D gene: -; V gene: TRBV7-9; J gene: TRBJ1-1; CDR3 DNA: TGTGCCAGCAGCGCTGGGGTGAGGCCTGAAGCTTTCTTT; CDR3 protein: CASSAGVRPEAFF
CDR3 length: 15; clone size: many; D gene: -; V gene: TRBV7-6; J gene: TRBJ2-3; CDR3 DNA: TGTGCCAGCAGCTTAGTCGGGGGTAGCACAGATACGCAGTATTTT; CDR3 protein: CASSLVGGSTDTQYF